Following are 32 T cell receptor beta chains from one sample sequenced in a study of HIV-infected children after antiretroviral therapy interruption. Treatment meaning: PENTA 11 planned treatment interruption arm or continuous ART arm. A 3' RACE protocol on RNA, with unique molecular identifiers, produced the TCR library. TCRdb re-derived calls from the 3' RACE reads in MiXCR, one entry per CDR3 protein. This repertoire shows fewer than 45,000 distinct CDR3 sequences, about 7% found once; its top ten account for approximately 0.97%. Source: CD45RA+ CD4+ T cells from PBMCs, pooled from several time points, taken from a donor given antiretroviral therapy, either interrupted or continuous. The subset denotes: naive CD4+ CD45RA+ CD45RO- T cells. Receptor source: a pool of human donors with HIV.

This clonotype was counted many times. V is TRBV27 and J is TRBJ2-7; 8 nucleotides match TRBD1. The CDR3 is 15 residues long. Germline CDR1 reads MNHEY; CDR2 reads SMNVEV (reference sequence). V lost 1 base to trimming and J lost 3 bases; unmatched junction nucleotides: 5. CDR3 region: CASSLYRTGFYEQYF. The CDR3 DNA reads as TGTGCCAGCAGTTTATACCGGACAGGGTTCTACGAGCAGTACTTC.

This clonotype came up many times. The V gene is TRBV25-1, the J gene TRBJ2-7; D is unresolved. The germline CDR1 and CDR2 sequences are MGHDK and SYGVNS. The CDR3 sequence is 12 residues long. V was cut by 8 bases and J by 2 bases, with 10 bases left in between. Here the CDR3 reads CASRAQTYEQYF. Written as DNA, the CDR3 is TGTGCCAGCCGTGCCCAGACCTACGAGCAGTACTTC.

This clonotype has ten or more counts. The gene calls are TRBV10-3 and TRBJ2-6; D may be TRBD2 (5 bases). The CDR3 totals 15 residues. Germline lookup yields CDR1 ENHRY and CDR2 SYGVKD. V lost 3 bases and J lost 3, with 9 bases in between. CDR3 loop: CAISDEGYGANVLTF. The CDR3 nucleotides are TGTGCCATCAGTGACGAGGGATATGGGGCCAACGTCCTGACTTTC.

This clonotype was found many times. The chain employs TRBV12-3 or TRBV12-4 and TRBJ2-3; 7 bases map to TRBD2. The CDR3 has 16 amino acids. The junction had 15 bases not matched to a gene; V was cut back by 8 bases and J by 4 bases. The CDR3 loop reads CASSPSGGGRADTQYF. The CDR3 bases are TGTGCCAGCTCACCGTCGGGGGGAGGGAGGGCAGATACGCAGTATTTT.

This clonotype was recorded at least ten times. The chain combines TRBV24-1 with TRBJ2-3, with D tentatively TRBD2 (7 bases). The germline V gene has CDR1 KGHDR and CDR2 SFDVKD. There are 14 residues in the CDR3. Trimming cost V 3 bases and J 5 bases, with 11 bases left between them. CDR3 sequence: CATSDGGGVDTQYF. CDR3 sequence (DNA): TGTGCCACCAGTGATGGGGGGGGCGTAGATACGCAGTATTTT.

This clonotype was detected ten times or more. CDR3 protein: CASTIRGTGGITDTQYF. CDR3 nucleotide sequence: TGTGCCAGCACCATAAGAGGGACAGGTGGAATCACAGATACGCAGTATTTT. The chain combines TRBV6-6 with TRBJ2-3; 8 bases align to TRBD1. This CDR3 contains 17 residues. Unmatched junction bases numbered 14, after V lost 7 bases and J lost 2 bases. Germline assignment: CDR1 MNHNY and CDR2 SVGAGI (reference sequence).

The chain combines TRBV28 with TRBJ2-2, with TRBD2 as a possible D gene (6 bases). Germline values: CDR1 MDHEN, CDR2 SYDVKM. The CDR3 has 14 amino acids. Trimming shortened V by 5 bases and J by 6 bases, and 13 bases separated the two germline ends. The CDR3: CASSTQGGAGELFF. Here the CDR3 DNA reads TGTGCCAGCAGTACCCAGGGAGGAGCCGGGGAGCTGTTTTTT.

This clonotype was observed a few times. The chain links TRBV18 to TRBJ2-1; 12 bases align to TRBD1. Per germline, CDR1 KGHSH and CDR2 LQKENI. Unmatched junction bases numbered 18, after V lost 6 bases and J lost 9 bases. The CDR3 totals 18 residues. Here the CDR3 DNA reads TGTGCCAGCTCGTTGACTTCCGGGACAGGGGGCCAGTATCTTGAGCAGTTCTTC. It is translated as CASSLTSGTGGQYLEQFF.

This clonotype occurred many times. This chain joins TRBV7-2 and TRBJ2-7, with D possibly TRBD2 on 5 matching bases. V lost 4 bases and J lost 5, with 9 bases in between. Germline values: CDR1 SGHTA, CDR2 FQGNSA. The length of the CDR3 is 12 residues. The CDR3 DNA sequence: TGTGCCAGCAGCTCGAGGGTCCACGAGCAGTACTTC. Encoded protein: CASSSRVHEQYF. Using reference TRBV7-2 and TRBJ2-7 for the parts outside the CDR3, the full variable domain is GAGVSQSPSNKVTEKGKDVELRCDPISGHTALYWYRQSLGQGLEFLIYFQGNSAPDKSGLPSDRFSAERTGGSVSTLTIQRTQQEDSAVYLCASSSRVHEQYFGPGTRLTVT.

This clonotype was recorded many times. The rearrangement joins TRBV12-5 to TRBJ1-5; D might be TRBD1 (6 bases). The V end was cut by 1 base, the J end by 1 base, with 8 bases between. The CDR3 sequence is 15 residues long. Germline values: CDR1 LGHNT, CDR2 FRNRAP. Written as DNA, the CDR3 is TGTGCTAGTGGTTTGGCCGACAGGAGCAATCAGCCCCAGCATTTT. It is translated as CASGLADRSNQPQHF.

This chain connects TRBV20-1 to TRBJ2-3, with 8 bases that match TRBD2. With V trimmed by 8 bases and J by 7 bases, 8 bases remained unmatched. The CDR3 length is 12 residues. Germline CDR1 reads DFQATT; CDR2 reads SNEGSKA (reference sequence). CDR3 DNA: TGCAGTAAGCGGGGGCACATAAATACGCAGTATTTT. It yields the protein CSKRGHINTQYF.

This clonotype was counted at least ten times. V usage is TRBV9 and J usage is TRBJ2-7; possible D gene TRBD1, 6 bases. This CDR3 spans 13 amino acids. CDR1 SGDLS and CDR2 YYNGEE come from the germline V gene. Trimming cost V 0 bases and J 6 bases, with 10 bases left between them. The CDR3 DNA is TGTGCCAGCAGCGTAGTGCAGGGGAGCGAGCAGTACTTC. Its protein is CASSVVQGSEQYF.

In this sample, this clonotype turned up many times. This chain connects TRBV3-1 to TRBJ2-2; 8 bases line up with TRBD2. Trimming cost V 1 base and J 1 base; bases outside gene matches: 2. Germline V gene data show CDR1 as LGHDT and CDR2 as YNNKEL (reference sequence). The CDR3 has 16 amino acids. The chain's CDR3 is CASSQASGLNTGELFF. CDR3 DNA: TGTGCCAGCAGCCAAGCTAGCGGGCTGAACACCGGGGAGCTGTTTTTT.

This clonotype was counted at least ten times. This rearrangement joins TRBV19 to TRBJ1-5, with 7 bases identical to TRBD1. Germline V gene sequence: CDR1 LNHDA, CDR2 SQIVND (reference sequence). CDR3 size: 16 residues. With 6 bases clipped from V and 6 bases from J, the junction kept 14 bases outside the gene matches. The CDR3 DNA reads as TGTGCCAGTAGGACCCGGGACAGCCGGAGGGGTCAGCCCCAGCATTTT. It codes for CASRTRDSRRGQPQHF.

The table lists this clonotype with many counts. The V and J genes are TRBV27 and TRBJ2-3; D ambiguous. V lost 2 bases to trimming and J lost 0 bases, with 6 bases between them. This CDR3 contains 14 residues. Germline V CDR1 and CDR2: MNHEY, SMNVEV (reference sequence). The CDR3 bases are TGTGCCAGCAGTTTACCCTCGAGCACAGATACGCAGTATTTT. Residues: CASSLPSSTDTQYF.

A few counts support this clonotype. The genes are TRBV19 and TRBJ2-3, with D perhaps matching TRBD1 (6 bases). Germline values: CDR1 LNHDA, CDR2 SQIVND (reference sequence). V lost 4 bases and J lost 4, with 12 bases in between. This CDR3 contains 14 residues. The CDR3 sequence: CASSNSGQSDTQYF. CDR3 sequence (DNA): TGTGCCAGTAGTAATTCCGGACAGTCAGATACGCAGTATTTT.

This clonotype was recorded at least ten times. The chain carries TRBV11-2 and TRBJ2-7; 14 bases line up with TRBD2. This CDR3 spans 16 amino acids. J was trimmed by 2 bases and V by 6 bases; bases with no gene match: 6. Looked up from germline, CDR1 is SGHAT and CDR2 is FQNNGV. The CDR3 DNA reads as TGTGCCAGCAGGGGACTAGCGGGGGTAAGGGCCTACGAGCAGTACTTC. Protein product: CASRGLAGVRAYEQYF.

The rearrangement joins TRBV20-1 to TRBJ1-5, with D tentatively TRBD1 (5 bases). CDR1 is DFQATT, CDR2 SNEGSKA, per germline (reference sequence). The CDR3 runs 14 residues. Trimming pared 0 bases from V and 8 bases from J, leaving 14 bases between. The CDR3 DNA reads TGCAGTGCTAGAGATTCCACTGGAGGGGAGCCCCAGCATTTT. It translates to CSARDSTGGEPQHF.

V is TRBV12-3 or TRBV12-4 and J is TRBJ2-3; D is possibly TRBD2 (7 bases). This CDR3 spans 16 amino acids. V was pared by 7 bases and J by 2 bases, with 19 bases between. CDR3 loop: CASTRKRGGPTDTQYF. DNA for the CDR3: TGTGCCAGCACTCGAAAAAGGGGGGGGCCCACAGATACGCAGTATTTT.

The chain employs TRBV7-2 and TRBJ2-4, with TRBD2 as a possible D gene (5 bases). The assigned J gene may be wrong: the sequence end matches TRBJ2-1 better. Germline V gene sequence: CDR1 SGHTA, CDR2 FQGNSA. The CDR3 covers 18 residues. The CDR3, as DNA: TGTGCCAGCAACAACCCGGTAGCCCTACCCCTAGCCAAAAACATTCAGTTCTTC. This gives the protein CASNNPVALPLAKNIQFF.

This clonotype was seen repeatedly, ten times or more. The rearrangement links TRBV6-1 to TRBJ2-4, with 10 bases matching TRBD2. In germline, CDR1 is MNHNS, CDR2 SASEGT. Trimming cost V 4 bases and J 6 bases; bases outside gene matches: 3. This CDR3 is 14 amino acids long. This CDR3 reads CASSVAGGLNIQYF. As DNA, the CDR3 is TGTGCCAGCAGTGTAGCGGGGGGCTTAAACATTCAGTACTTC.

This clonotype was observed at least ten times. The chain employs TRBV3-1 and TRBJ2-5, with D unclear. CDR3 length: 13 amino acids. Germline assignment: CDR1 LGHDT and CDR2 YNNKEL (reference sequence). Trimming shortened V by 0 bases and J by 6 bases, and 8 bases separated the two germline ends. Here the CDR3 reads CASSQDKVQTQYF. CDR3 coding DNA: TGTGCCAGCAGCCAAGATAAAGTACAGACCCAGTACTTC.

This clonotype was counted many times. J is TRBJ2-2 and V is TRBV5-6, with no clear D. Germline V lookup: CDR1 SGHDT, CDR2 YYEEEE. CDR3 length: 13 amino acids. V was trimmed by 9 bases and J by 2 bases, leaving 11 bases between them. In DNA, the CDR3 is TGTGCCACCCATTGGCAAAACACCGGGGAGCTGTTTTTT. Encoded protein: CATHWQNTGELFF.

This clonotype has at least ten counts. This chain links TRBV9 with TRBJ1-4; D is unclear. The germline V gene has CDR1 SGDLS and CDR2 YYNGEE. The V end lost 6 bases, the J end lost 0 bases, and 12 bases lay between the germline ends. The CDR3 is made up of 15 amino acids. Here the CDR3 reads CASKPGRTTNEKLFF. The CDR3 coding sequence is TGTGCCAGCAAACCGGGAAGGACAACTAATGAAAAACTGTTTTTT.

This clonotype was observed many times. This sequence joins TRBV3-1 and TRBJ2-1, with D possibly being TRBD2 (5 bases). The CDR3 consists of 15 residues. CDR1 is LGHDT, CDR2 YNNKEL, per germline (reference sequence). V gave up 2 bases and J gave up 4 bases, with 12 bases separating them. The CDR3 reads CASSQIGVKYNEQFF. The CDR3 nucleotides are TGTGCCAGCAGCCAAATCGGGGTGAAGTACAATGAGCAGTTCTTC.

This clonotype is judged medium-sized. J is TRBJ1-5 and V is TRBV29-1, with TRBD1 matching over 10 bases. V trimming: 5 bases; J trimming: 1 base; junction bases outside the gene matches: 2. CDR1 and CDR2 (germline): SQVTM, ANQGSEA. This CDR3 has 14 amino acids. The CDR3 DNA reads as TGCAGCGTTCGGGACAGGGGAAGCAATCAGCCCCAGCATTTT. It yields the protein CSVRDRGSNQPQHF.

This clonotype was detected ten times or more. J is TRBJ2-4 and V is TRBV6-2 or TRBV6-3; 11 bases fit TRBD1. The V gene end was trimmed by 1 base and the J gene end by 1 base; junction bases not matched to a gene: 6. CDR3 length equals 18 residues. CDR1 and CDR2 (germline): MNHEY, SVGEGT. CDR3 sequence (DNA): TGTGCCAGCAGTTACTGGACAGGGGGCGCCTCGGCCAAAAACATTCAGTACTTC. Its translation is CASSYWTGGASAKNIQYF.

The chain combines TRBV27 with TRBJ2-1; the D gene is possibly TRBD2 (5 bases). The CDR3 is 14 residues long. Germline assignment: CDR1 MNHEY and CDR2 SMNVEV (reference sequence). Trimming took 3 bases from V and 4 from J, leaving 10 bases between them. The CDR3 here is CASSLLGVYNEQFF. The DNA for the CDR3 is TGTGCCAGCAGTTTGTTGGGAGTATACAATGAGCAGTTCTTC.

This clonotype came up many times. V gene TRBV29-1 combines with J gene TRBJ2-7; D gene unclear. The CDR3 has 15 amino acids. Germline lookup yields CDR1 SQVTM and CDR2 ANQGSEA. V dropped 1 base and J dropped 2 bases, with 15 bases sitting between them. The CDR3 spells CSVEVGIGPPYEQYF. The CDR3 DNA sequence: TGCAGCGTTGAAGTTGGGATAGGGCCCCCCTACGAGCAGTACTTC.

This clonotype appeared many times. This chain links TRBV12-3 or TRBV12-4 with TRBJ1-1; 7 positions agree with TRBD1. The CDR3 loop spans 14 amino acids. J gave up 0 bases and V 5 bases, and 3 bases lay outside the gene matches. The CDR3 bases are TGTGCCAGCAGTCTGGACAGGTTGAACACTGAAGCTTTCTTT. The encoded protein is CASSLDRLNTEAFF.

This clonotype was recorded at least ten times. V and J are TRBV28 and TRBJ1-5; D gene unclear. The CDR3 is 16 amino acids. V was shortened by 3 bases and J by 4 bases, with 16 bases between the two germline ends. CDR1 and CDR2 (germline): MDHEN, SYDVKM. The CDR3 region is CASSFRIILGNQPQHF. The CDR3 DNA sequence: TGTGCCAGCAGTTTTCGAATAATTTTAGGGAATCAGCCCCAGCATTTT.

The chain recombines TRBV28 with TRBJ2-7; D unclear. The CDR3 totals 12 residues. Germline V gives CDR1 MDHEN, CDR2 SYDVKM. With 2 bases removed from V and 3 bases from J, the gap between germline ends came to 5 bases. CDR3 DNA sequence: TGTGCCAGCAGTTTAACAGACTACGAGCAGTACTTC. This sequence encodes CASSLTDYEQYF.